Sequencing of this T cell receptor beta chain was carried out in a study of blood T cell repertoires in COVID-19. About the study: The origin of the acute and convalescent COVID-19 samples was the United States, Italy and Spain.

The CDR3 sequence is 16 residues long. The V and J ends lost 4 bases and 8 bases respectively, with 21 bases between them. Clones were read by immunoSEQ multiplex PCR, and TCRdb kept only the in-frame ones, dropping some. The sample has 65,000 or so clones, 80% to 90% seen once. The chain combines TRBV6-7 with TRBJ2-1, with D tentatively TRBD1 (5 bases). TRBV6-7 is sorted into the ORF group, with uncertain function. The sequenced sample consisted of peripheral blood. The clonotype originates from a man aged 80 or over with acute or convalescent COVID-19. The CDR3 nucleotides are TGTGCCAGCAGTTCCACGTGGACACCCAAACACGATGAGCAGTTCTTC. The encoded protein is CASSSTWTPKHDEQFF.